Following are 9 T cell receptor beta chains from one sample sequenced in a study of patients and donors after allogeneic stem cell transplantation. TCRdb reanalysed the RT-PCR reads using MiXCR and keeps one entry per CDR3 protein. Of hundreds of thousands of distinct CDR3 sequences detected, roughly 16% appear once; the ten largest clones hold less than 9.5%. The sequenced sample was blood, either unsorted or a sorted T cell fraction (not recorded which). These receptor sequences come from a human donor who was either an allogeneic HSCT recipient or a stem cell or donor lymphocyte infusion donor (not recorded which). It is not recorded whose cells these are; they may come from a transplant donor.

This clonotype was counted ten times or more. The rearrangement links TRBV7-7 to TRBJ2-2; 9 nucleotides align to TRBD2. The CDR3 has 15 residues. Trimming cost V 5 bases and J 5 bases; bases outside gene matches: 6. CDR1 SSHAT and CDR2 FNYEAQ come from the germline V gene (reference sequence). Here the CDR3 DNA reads TGTGCCAGCAGCCGGACTAGCGTGGGGACCGGGGAGCTGTTTTTT. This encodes CASSRTSVGTGELFF.

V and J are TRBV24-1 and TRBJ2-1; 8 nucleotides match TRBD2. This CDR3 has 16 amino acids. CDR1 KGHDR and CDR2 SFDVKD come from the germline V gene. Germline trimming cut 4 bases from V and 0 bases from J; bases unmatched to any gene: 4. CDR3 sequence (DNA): TGTGCCACCAGTGAGACCGGGACTAGCTCCTACAATGAGCAGTTCTTC. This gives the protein CATSETGTSSYNEQFF.

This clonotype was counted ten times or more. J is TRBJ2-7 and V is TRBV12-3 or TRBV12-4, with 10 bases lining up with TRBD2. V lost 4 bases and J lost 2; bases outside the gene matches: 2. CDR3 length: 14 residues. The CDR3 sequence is CASSSGLAAYEQYF. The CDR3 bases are TGTGCCAGCAGTTCCGGACTAGCGGCCTACGAGCAGTACTTC.

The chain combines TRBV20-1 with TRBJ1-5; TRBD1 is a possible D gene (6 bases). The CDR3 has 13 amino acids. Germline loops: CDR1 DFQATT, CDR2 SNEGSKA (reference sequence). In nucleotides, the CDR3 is TGCAGCGGGTCCCAGGGAAGGGGGCAGCCCCAGCATTTT. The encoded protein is CSGSQGRGQPQHF.

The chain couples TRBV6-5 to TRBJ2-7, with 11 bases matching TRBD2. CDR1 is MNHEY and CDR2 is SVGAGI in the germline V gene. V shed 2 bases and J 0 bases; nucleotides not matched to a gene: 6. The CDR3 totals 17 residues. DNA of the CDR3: TGTGCCAGCAGTTACGGAGGTACTAGCGGGGGCTCCTACGAGCAGTACTTC. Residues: CASSYGGTSGGSYEQYF.

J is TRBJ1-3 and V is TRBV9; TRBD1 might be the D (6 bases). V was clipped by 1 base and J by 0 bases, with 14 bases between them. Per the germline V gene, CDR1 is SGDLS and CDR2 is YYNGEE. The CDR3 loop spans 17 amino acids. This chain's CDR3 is CASSVSGLGGSGNTIYF. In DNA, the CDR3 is TGTGCCAGCAGCGTATCCGGGTTAGGGGGCTCTGGAAACACCATATATTTT.

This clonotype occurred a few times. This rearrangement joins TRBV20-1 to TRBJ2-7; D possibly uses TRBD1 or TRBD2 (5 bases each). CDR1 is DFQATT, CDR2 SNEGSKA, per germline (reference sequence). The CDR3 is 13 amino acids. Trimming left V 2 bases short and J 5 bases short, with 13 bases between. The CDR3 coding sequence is TGCAGTGCTAGACCGGGACCTCCTAACGAGCAGTACTTC. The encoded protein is CSARPGPPNEQYF.

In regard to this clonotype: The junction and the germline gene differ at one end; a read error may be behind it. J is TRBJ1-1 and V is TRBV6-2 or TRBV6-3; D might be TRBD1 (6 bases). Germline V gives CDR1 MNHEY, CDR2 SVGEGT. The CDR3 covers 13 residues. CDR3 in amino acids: CASNSPRGTEAFF. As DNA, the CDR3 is TGTGCGAGCAATAGTCCCAGGGGCACTGAAGCTTTCTTT.

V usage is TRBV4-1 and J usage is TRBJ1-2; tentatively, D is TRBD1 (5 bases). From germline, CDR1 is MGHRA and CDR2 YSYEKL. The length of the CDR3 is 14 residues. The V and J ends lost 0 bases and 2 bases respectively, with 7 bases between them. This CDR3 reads CASSQEWGNYGYTF. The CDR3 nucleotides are TGCGCCAGCAGCCAAGAGTGGGGGAACTATGGCTACACCTTC.